Listed here is a single T cell receptor (beta chain). No antigen is known for it. It has no much larger one-base neighbor in the sample; base qualities were not kept. The source of the sample is a study of T cell responses to AZD1222 COVID-19 vaccine (dated by TCRdb to 2020 to 2023). The study in broad terms: AZD1222 recipients with second doses at about 4 weeks or about 12 weeks were pooled, because spike-specific TCR depth and breadth did not differ between schedules. TCR sequencing was performed for 230 to 250 trial participants, of whom 207 were given two doses of AZD1222 and about 25 were given two doses of MenACWY control vaccine. Trial participants were enrolled into age subgroups of 18-55, 56-69 and 70-plus years, which contained 148, 28 and 57 TCR-sequenced participants, respectively.

Reading the germline V gene (reference sequence) gives CDR1 LNHDA and CDR2 SQIVND. V trim: 5 bases; J trim: 0 bases; unmatched bases: 6. From cysteine to phenylalanine, the CDR3 is 15 amino acids long. Solely the CDR3 DNA is kept, with 45 bases framed from the first base. Explained via the paper, the time point label denotes: baseline before first vaccination. Vaccinee samples came from UK trials COV001 and COV002, including a single-blind randomized controlled phase 2/3 trial of AZD1222 (ChAdOx1 nCoV-19) in healthy adults. Trial participant PBMC samples were collected at day 0 and day 28 after the second dose for TCRbeta chain sequencing. On the study overall, not on this receptor specifically: Participants were mostly white British, with more females than males. The authors suggested clonal diversity may have been underestimated. The 56-69-year group was small, and its depth increase did not reach significance, likely because of low power. A significant rise in spike-specific TCR breadth and depth was observed after two AZD1222 doses relative to day 0 and relative to MenACWY recipients. Nearly half of unique spike-specific TCRs reportedly recognized epitopes outside regions mutated in the B.1.351 and B.1.1.7 variants. The whole spike protein was spanned by vaccine-associated CD4 TCRs, and dominant responses were seen in regions 160-218 and 743-854. Conclusions about previously exposed vaccinees are limited because only a handful of AZD1222 recipients were SARS-CoV-2 seropositive at baseline. Because no samples from the day 14 peak response were available, repertoires could be characterized only after the peak T cell response.

The CDR3 regions of human TCRbeta chains were subjected to immunosequencing. Concerning the study's data processing: TCRs in the repertoires were compared against a reference library of SARS-CoV-2-specific TCRs that had been generated with the MIRA antigen-specificity platform. Breadth was defined as the fraction of unique TCRs that were SARS-CoV-2-associated, and depth was defined as the fraction of total T cells that were SARS-CoV-2-associated. Using the MIRA data, every spike-specific TCR was mapped to the spike region that the TCR reacted to and assigned to either a CD4 or a CD8 class. Log10-transformed breadth and depth values were compared by one-way ANOVA with Sidak's multiple comparisons tests. Here the immuneACCESS table is served through TCRdb, limited to in-frame sequences with V and J called. Missing clones are a known gap in these copies; in checked studies unresolved V genes cover under half, and the rest lacks a known reason. The V and J calls and the clone size are those of that table, but D and trimming were determined from the DNA. Counted in this sample were more than 85,000 clones; about 86% of them appeared once. The ten largest clones represent 5% of the sample.

The clonotype originates from an adult in good health. The sequencing here drew on peripheral blood, taken on day 0 of AZD1222 vaccination. The receptor chain draws on TRBV19 and TRBJ2-7, with 8 bases matching TRBD1. The bases read TGTGCCAGTAGTGTAGTGACAGGGGTCTCCTACGAGCAGTACTTC. Its translation is CASSVVTGVSYEQYF.